Listed below are T cell receptor beta chains from one sample, sequenced in a study of T cell responses to AZD1222 COVID-19 vaccine. Using immunoSEQ multiplex PCR, the repertoire was profiled, and TCRdb retains in-frame clones only, with some absent. This sample carries fewer than 65,000 clones, roughly 84% of them seen once, and the ten largest clones take roughly 20%. Sequences were derived from peripheral blood, sampled on day 0 of AZD1222 vaccination. The receptors originated from an adult in good health. The conserved cysteine and the conserved F or W are not part of the CDR3 here. Clone size is shown for a subset of rows, as once, few, many or a class of expanded clone.

TRBV4-1	.	ASSQRRGMAGTEAF
TRBV10-3	once	AISPDGNSNQPQH
TRBV7-3	.	ASSHIAGTSGRHYNEQF
TRBV19	.	ASSIVGHTEAF
TRBV4-2	.	ASSQSRVGAEAF
TRBV19	.	ASSGGQGWYGYT
TRBV7-3	.	ASSSGGRVGELF
TRBV29-1	.	SSLGGESYNEQF
TRBV15	.	ATSREPSERGTGELF
TRBV4-3	.	ASSQFATSGYEQY
TRBV7-9	.	ASSFLDREAF
TRBV7-2	.	ASSLTQARSGNTIY
TRBV7-2	.	ASSLVVAGNQPQH
TRBV9	.	ASSVAVGEGFGDTQY
TRBV20-1	.	SASSGSYNNEQF
TRBV13	few	ASSLSGDFTDTQY
TRBV5-1	.	ASRETGDSPLH
TRBV7-6	.	ASSLAVSGPQDNEQF
TRBV30	.	AWSELWDSPLH
TRBV12-1	.	ASMPWGGQF
TRBV6-4	once	ATERGTGETQY
TRBV28	once	ASTPGSWNGNTEAF
TRBV6-5	.	ASIWQEAF
TRBV7-2	.	ASSDPGQGTPNYGYT
TRBV24-1	few	ATSDSRQGAGTEAF
TRBV19	few	ASSRPGTFSREQY
TRBV25-1	.	ASSESIRSKETQY
TRBV3-1/TRBV3-2	.	ASSQGGRGSYNEQF